This T cell receptor beta chain is drawn from a study of cytomegalovirus exposure and HLA in healthy donors (dated by TCRdb to between 2016 and 2019). At the level of the whole study: A later analysis indicated that the 120 validation repertoires were generated on the platform also employed for the roughly 720 repertoires of the first cohort. Along with the 666-subject first cohort, a separate validation cohort of roughly 110 different subjects was used. To predict cytomegalovirus infection status, the study brought together high-throughput TCR immunosequencing, statistical association of individual TCRs with disease status, and machine learning. The study aimed to test whether cataloging public T cell receptors could reveal signatures of past pathogen exposure. General conclusions and limits of the study: Of the cluster scores, 90% to 95% were above 0 in a later analysis, which found that TCRs clustered in the first cohort also tended to co-occur in the 130 or so validation repertoires. In the study, 150 to 200 TCR beta chains were listed as associated with cytomegalovirus. It was suggested by the authors that the approach could potentially be generalized to other disease states and immunological phenotypes. A later analysis lacked HLA typing for the validation cohort, so it scored co-occurrence in that cohort across all 120 or so repertoires. A few of the identified cytomegalovirus-associated TCR beta chains were confirmed in vitro to be specific for cytomegalovirus antigens. The classifier was reported to diagnose cytomegalovirus status with high specificity and sensitivity in both the original cohort and the validation cohort. While some public TCRs were present in many individuals, most TCR sequences turned up only very rarely across donors.

The donors were included in the validation cohort of approximately 130 subjects, a group kept apart from the roughly 670-subject first cohort. Library generation was performed with the immunoSEQ multiplex PCR assay. On the study's bioinformatics: To diagnose cytomegalovirus status from the catalog of TCR beta chain sequences, a statistical classification framework was built. Here the immuneACCESS table is served through TCRdb, limited to in-frame sequences with V and J called. Missing clones are a known gap in these copies; in checked studies unresolved V genes cover under half, and the rest lacks a known reason. Clone size and the V and J calls come from that table; the DNA yielded D and trimming. The sample table records 200,000 to 250,000 clones; roughly 83% of these occur just once. The ten largest account for around an eighth of the sample. In regard to this clone: Its antigen specificity is not known. Nothing much larger sits one base from this clone, and base qualities are not available.

Sequencing was performed on PBMCs. The sequence was obtained from a woman aged 25 to 45 in good health and CMV-seropositive.

The CDR3 region has the sequence CASSPEGSSYEQYF. The sequenced DNA is TGTGCCAGCAGCCCAGAAGGGTCCTCCTACGAGCAGTACTTC. The chain joins TRBV5-4 to TRBJ2-7, with no D gene named confidently. V is shortened by 4 bases, J by 0 bases, and the region joining them spans 11 bases. Reading the germline V gene (reference sequence) gives CDR1 SGHNT and CDR2 YYREEE. The CDR3, cysteine through phenylalanine, is 14 amino acids long. The sequence is cut down to CDR3 DNA, 42 bases in frame from base 1.